This TCR beta chain was sequenced for a study of blood T cell repertoires in COVID-19. Study-level background: Donors in the United States, Italy and Spain gave samples during acute or convalescent COVID-19.

This CDR3 comprises 15 residues. Trimming pared 1 base from V and 3 bases from J, leaving 12 bases between. Germline loops: CDR1 MGHRA, CDR2 YSYEKL. Individuals aged about 18 to 89 years were recruited from 24 US areas. As originally analysed: How many nucleated cells were present was estimated from reference gene primer amplification. Clones were read by immunoSEQ multiplex PCR, and TCRdb kept only the in-frame ones, dropping some. V, J and clone size were drawn from that table, and D and trimming were deduced from the DNA. The data show approximately 200,000 clones, with 80% to 90% seen just once and about 12% held by the top ten.

The sequenced material came from PBMCs or T cells enriched from blood (not recorded which). The chain employs TRBV4-1 and TRBJ1-1; D might be TRBD1 (6 bases). The receptor was isolated from a man between 35 and 55 years old who had recovered from COVID-19. The DNA for the CDR3 is TGCGCCAGCAGCCAAGCCGGACAGCTCCACACTGAAGCTTTCTTT. This gives the protein CASSQAGQLHTEAFF.